The rows below give T cell receptor beta chains drawn from one sample of a study of T cell responses to AZD1222 COVID-19 vaccine. TCRdb's table, derived via immunoSEQ multiplex PCR, lists solely in-frame clones and lacks some. This sample yields around 120,000 clones, of which approximately 90% are seen a single time; 3.5% to 4% belongs to the top ten. The sequences come from peripheral blood, collected 28 days after the second AZD1222 dose. The receptors stem from an adult who received the AZD1222 COVID-19 vaccine. Each CDR3 is given with its conserved first and last residue. Each record gives: clone size, V gene, J gene, D gene, CDR3 protein, CDR3 DNA. D genes are given only for firm matches. Not every row has a clone size; where given, it reads once, few, many or a size class.

NA,TRBV7-2,TRBJ1-6,NA,CASSLVGTGNNSPLHF,TGTGCCAGCAGCTTAGTCGGAACAGGGAATAATTCACCCCTCCACTTT
NA,TRBV20-1,TRBJ2-1,NA,CSASKLTPYNEQFF,TGCAGTGCTAGTAAACTAACCCCCTACAATGAGCAGTTCTTC
NA,TRBV30,TRBJ2-7,NA,CAWSVGTSEQYF,TGTGCCTGGAGTGTAGGCACTAGCGAGCAGTACTTC
NA,TRBV20-1,TRBJ2-7,NA,CSASGYPAHEQYF,TGCAGTGCTAGTGGCTATCCGGCCCACGAGCAGTACTTC
NA,TRBV12-5,TRBJ2-7,NA,CASGLVGDEQYF,TGTGCTAGTGGTTTGGTCGGGGACGAGCAGTACTTC
NA,TRBV6-6,TRBJ2-2,NA,CASSYSRGTGELFF,TGTGCCAGCAGTTACTCCCGGGGCACCGGGGAGCTGTTTTTT
NA,TRBV19,TRBJ1-3,NA,CASGGPYSGNTIYF,TGTGCCAGTGGGGGACCATACTCTGGAAACACCATATATTTT
once,TRBV7-7,TRBJ2-1,NA,CASSPRDSDYNEQFF,TGTGCCAGCAGCCCGCGGGACAGCGATTACAATGAGCAGTTCTTC
NA,TRBV20-1,TRBJ1-2,NA,CSARRNYGYTF,TGCAGTGCTAGACGGAACTATGGCTACACCTTC
NA,TRBV7-2,TRBJ1-2,NA,CASSQRGRPANYGYTF,TGTGCCAGCAGCCAGAGGGGACGCCCAGCTAACTATGGCTACACCTTC
NA,TRBV2,TRBJ2-2,NA,CASSGPSDISTGELFF,TGTGCCAGCAGTGGTCCCAGTGACATTAGCACCGGGGAGCTGTTTTTT
NA,TRBV20-1,TRBJ1-2,NA,CSARLGDGYTF,TGCAGTGCTAGATTAGGAGATGGCTACACCTTC
NA,TRBV10-3,TRBJ2-5,TRBD1,CAIGRTGDQETQYF,TGTGCCATCGGAAGGACAGGGGACCAAGAGACCCAGTACTTC
NA,TRBV19,TRBJ2-2,NA,CASSIVAGDGELFF,TGTGCCAGTAGTATAGTGGCAGGGGACGGGGAGCTGTTTTTT
NA,TRBV7-2,TRBJ1-3,TRBD1,CASRTGQMLNTIYF,TGTGCCAGCAGGACGGGACAGATGTTAAACACCATATATTTT
NA,TRBV7-3,TRBJ1-1,NA,CASSPGTMNTEAFF,TGTGCCAGCAGCCCGGGGACAATGAACACTGAAGCTTTCTTT
NA,TRBV27,TRBJ2-2,NA,CASSLPLNTGELFF,TGTGCCAGCAGTTTGCCCCTGAACACCGGGGAGCTGTTTTTT
NA,TRBV15,TRBJ2-3,TRBD2,CATSRESRLAGMRDTQYF,TGTGCCACCAGCAGAGAATCCCGACTAGCGGGTATGCGGGATACGCAGTATTTT
few,TRBV11-2,TRBJ1-3,NA,CASSFGGGIGNTIYF,TGTGCCAGCAGCTTTGGCGGGGGGATCGGAAACACCATATATTTT
NA,TRBV30,TRBJ1-5,NA,CAWSVKGDQPQHF,TGTGCCTGGAGTGTAAAGGGGGATCAGCCCCAGCATTTT
once,TRBV15,TRBJ1-2,TRBD1,CATSREGQRGDGYTF,TGTGCCACCAGCAGAGAGGGACAGAGAGGAGATGGCTACACCTTC
NA,TRBV5-1,TRBJ2-5,TRBD1,CASSPLSLLRDRGIQETQYF,TGCGCCAGCAGCCCACTATCCCTACTCCGGGACAGGGGAATCCAAGAGACCCAGTACTTC
NA,TRBV5-4,TRBJ2-3,NA,CASSLGDLTDTQYF,TGTGCCAGCAGCTTGGGCGATCTCACAGATACGCAGTATTTT
NA,TRBV5-1,TRBJ1-1,TRBD1,CASSLDDRGAEAFF,TGCGCCAGCAGCTTGGACGACAGGGGGGCTGAAGCTTTCTTT
NA,TRBV7-3,TRBJ2-1,NA,CASSAGTSTYNEQFF,TGTGCCAGCAGCGCCGGGACTTCTACTTACAATGAGCAGTTCTTC
NA,TRBV5-1,TRBJ1-6,NA,CASSLLQGSNSPLHF,TGCGCCAGCAGCTTGTTACAGGGCTCTAATTCACCCCTCCACTTT
NA,TRBV9,TRBJ1-6,NA,CASSVVRFHNSPLHF,TGTGCCAGCAGCGTAGTCCGGTTTCATAATTCACCCCTCCACTTT
NA,TRBV15,TRBJ2-5,NA,CATSRDIETQYF,TGTGCCACCAGCAGAGATATAGAGACCCAGTACTTC
NA,TRBV7-3,TRBJ2-5,TRBD2,CASSPGGGLETQYF,TGTGCCAGCAGCCCCGGCGGGGGTCTGGAGACCCAGTACTTC
NA,TRBV28,TRBJ2-7,TRBD1,CASSARQGLQVSSYEQYF,TGTGCCAGCAGTGCAAGACAGGGTCTCCAGGTCAGCTCCTACGAGCAGTACTTC
NA,TRBV7-9,TRBJ1-2,TRBD1,CASSLDLQGSYGYTF,TGTGCCAGCAGCTTAGACCTACAGGGGTCTTATGGCTACACCTTC
NA,TRBV27,TRBJ1-4,NA,CASSLSRGLKTTNEKLFF,TGTGCCAGCAGTTTATCCAGGGGATTAAAGACAACTAATGAAAAACTGTTTTTT
NA,TRBV19,TRBJ1-4,NA,CASKRFPTNEKLFF,TGTGCCAGTAAGAGGTTCCCAACTAATGAAAAACTGTTTTTT
NA,TRBV5-1,TRBJ1-2,NA,CASSLGQKAFYGYTF,TGCGCCAGCAGCTTGGGACAGAAGGCGTTCTATGGCTACACCTTC
NA,TRBV27,TRBJ2-6,NA,CASLLSISGANVLTF,TGTGCCAGCCTCCTGAGTATATCTGGGGCCAACGTCCTGACTTTC
NA,TRBV2,TRBJ1-5,TRBD1,CASSEGTGGQPQHF,TGTGCCAGCAGTGAAGGGACAGGGGGTCAGCCCCAGCATTTT
NA,TRBV18,TRBJ1-1,TRBD1,CASSQGADTEAFF,TGTGCCAGCTCACAGGGGGCCGACACTGAAGCTTTCTTT
NA,TRBV11-2,TRBJ2-5,TRBD1,CASSPDRGGETQYF,TGTGCCAGCAGCCCGGACAGGGGGGGAGAGACCCAGTACTTC
NA,TRBV3-1/TRBV3-2,TRBJ1-5,NA,CASSRKSMGLPDQPQHF,TGTGCCAGCAGCCGAAAGAGTATGGGACTTCCCGATCAGCCCCAGCATTTT
NA,TRBV6-5,TRBJ1-3,TRBD1,CASSYAGQLSGNTIYF,TGTGCCAGCAGTTACGCGGGACAGCTCTCTGGAAACACCATATATTTT
NA,TRBV7-3,TRBJ2-7,NA,CASSTSGAGSYEQYF,TGTGCCAGCAGCACATCGGGTGCGGGCTCCTACGAGCAGTACTTC
NA,TRBV30,TRBJ2-7,NA,CAWGSNRATYEQYF,TGTGCCTGGGGGAGCAACAGGGCAACCTACGAGCAGTACTTC
once,TRBV5-1,TRBJ2-7,NA,CASSSADWSEQYF,TGCGCCAGCAGCTCAGCAGACTGGAGCGAGCAGTACTTC
NA,TRBV7-8,TRBJ2-7,NA,CASQGFYEQYF,TGTGCCAGCCAGGGGTTCTACGAGCAGTACTTC
NA,TRBV9,TRBJ1-2,NA,CASSVNRDYGYTF,TGTGCCAGCAGCGTAAACAGGGACTATGGCTACACCTTC
NA,TRBV18,TRBJ2-2,TRBD2,CASSPLSGRTTGELFF,TGTGCCAGCTCACCACTAAGCGGGAGGACAACCGGGGAGCTGTTTTTT
NA,TRBV19,TRBJ2-3,TRBD1,CASSRAADRITDTQYF,TGTGCCAGTAGTAGGGCGGCGGACAGGATCACAGATACGCAGTATTTT
NA,TRBV4-2,TRBJ1-4,NA,CASSQGGGPDEKLFF,TGTGCCAGCAGCCAGGGGGGGGGTCCCGATGAAAAACTGTTTTTT